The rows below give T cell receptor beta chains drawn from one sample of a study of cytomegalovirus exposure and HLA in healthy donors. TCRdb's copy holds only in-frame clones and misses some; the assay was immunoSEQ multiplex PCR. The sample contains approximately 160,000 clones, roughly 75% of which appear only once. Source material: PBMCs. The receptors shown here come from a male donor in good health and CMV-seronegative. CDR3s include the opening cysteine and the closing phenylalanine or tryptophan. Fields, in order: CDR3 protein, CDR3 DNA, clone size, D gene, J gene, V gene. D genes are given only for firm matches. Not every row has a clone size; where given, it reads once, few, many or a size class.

cdr3_aa: CAGGAGGGDTQYF
cdr3_nt: TGTGCCGGAGGGGCGGGAGGAGGGGATACGCAGTATTTT
clone_size: -
d_call: TRBD2
j_call: TRBJ2-3
v_call: TRBV7-9

cdr3_aa: CASSVGGADEQYF
cdr3_nt: TGTGCCAGCTCGGTAGGCGGGGCCGACGAGCAGTACTTC
clone_size: -
d_call: -
j_call: TRBJ2-7
v_call: TRBV18

cdr3_aa: CASSQGVTGLTEAFF
cdr3_nt: TGTGCCAGCAGCCAAGGGGTGACAGGGTTGACTGAAGCTTTCTTT
clone_size: -
d_call: TRBD1
j_call: TRBJ1-1
v_call: TRBV14

cdr3_aa: CASSSGTGTQYF
cdr3_nt: TGTGCCAGCAGCTCCGGGACTGGAACGCAGTATTTT
clone_size: -
d_call: -
j_call: TRBJ2-3
v_call: TRBV5-8

cdr3_aa: CASSQDPQENTEAFF
cdr3_nt: TGTGCCAGCAGCCAAGATCCACAGGAAAACACTGAAGCTTTCTTT
clone_size: -
d_call: -
j_call: TRBJ1-1
v_call: TRBV4-2

cdr3_aa: CASSARGSSSYNEQFF
cdr3_nt: TGTGCCAGCAGCGCCCGAGGATCCAGCTCCTACAATGAGCAGTTCTTC
clone_size: once
d_call: -
j_call: TRBJ2-1
v_call: TRBV9

cdr3_aa: CASSHPTSYTGELFF
cdr3_nt: TGTGCCAGCAGCCACCCGACTAGCTATACCGGGGAGCTGTTTTTT
clone_size: -
d_call: TRBD2
j_call: TRBJ2-2
v_call: TRBV5-6

cdr3_aa: CASSPHPGQASYEQYF
cdr3_nt: TGTGCCAGCAGCCCCCACCCGGGACAGGCTTCCTACGAGCAGTACTTC
clone_size: -
d_call: TRBD1
j_call: TRBJ2-7
v_call: TRBV9

cdr3_aa: CATRDRGQETQYF
cdr3_nt: TGTGCCACCAGGGATAGGGGTCAAGAGACCCAGTACTTC
clone_size: -
d_call: -
j_call: TRBJ2-5
v_call: TRBV19

cdr3_aa: CASSPGWANQPQHF
cdr3_nt: TGTGCCAGCAGCCCGGGGTGGGCCAATCAGCCCCAGCATTTT
clone_size: -
d_call: -
j_call: TRBJ1-5
v_call: TRBV7-9

cdr3_aa: CASSLGSTGNQPQHF
cdr3_nt: TGTGCCAGCAGCTTAGGCTCGACAGGGAATCAGCCCCAGCATTTT
clone_size: -
d_call: TRBD1
j_call: TRBJ1-5
v_call: TRBV7-9

cdr3_aa: CASSVAGLATYEQYF
cdr3_nt: TGTGCCAGCAGCGTGGCGGGACTAGCGACCTACGAGCAGTACTTC
clone_size: few
d_call: TRBD2
j_call: TRBJ2-7
v_call: TRBV7-6

cdr3_aa: CASSPLDWNTGELFF
cdr3_nt: TGCGCCAGCAGCCCTCTGGACTGGAACACCGGGGAGCTGTTTTTT
clone_size: -
d_call: -
j_call: TRBJ2-2
v_call: TRBV4-1

cdr3_aa: CASSPPGTGQETQYF
cdr3_nt: TGTGCCAGCAGTCCTCCCGGGACAGGGCAAGAGACCCAGTACTTC
clone_size: -
d_call: TRBD1
j_call: TRBJ2-5
v_call: TRBV28

cdr3_aa: CASSQRDTGRRTSGQNTGELFF
cdr3_nt: TGCGCCAGCAGTCAGCGGGACACAGGGAGACGGACTAGCGGGCAGAACACCGGGGAGCTGTTTTTT
clone_size: -
d_call: TRBD2
j_call: TRBJ2-2
v_call: TRBV23-1

cdr3_aa: CASSSPGLYTDTQYF
cdr3_nt: TGTGCCAGCAGCTCGCCGGGACTCTACACAGATACGCAGTATTTT
clone_size: -
d_call: -
j_call: TRBJ2-3
v_call: TRBV11-2

cdr3_aa: CASSVGLAGDSGELFF
cdr3_nt: TGTGCCAGCAGCGTAGGACTAGCGGGGGACTCCGGGGAGCTGTTTTTT
clone_size: -
d_call: TRBD2
j_call: TRBJ2-2
v_call: TRBV9

cdr3_aa: CASSSTDRGFNQPQHF
cdr3_nt: TGTGCCAGCAGCTCCACGGACAGGGGATTCAATCAGCCCCAGCATTTT
clone_size: -
d_call: TRBD1
j_call: TRBJ1-5
v_call: TRBV7-9

cdr3_aa: CASNGLAEGGTDTQYF
cdr3_nt: TGTGCCAGCAACGGACTAGCGGAAGGAGGGACAGATACGCAGTATTTT
clone_size: -
d_call: TRBD2
j_call: TRBJ2-3
v_call: TRBV28

cdr3_aa: CASSRTSGGGDTQYF
cdr3_nt: TGTGCCAGCAGCCGGACTAGCGGGGGGGGAGATACGCAGTATTTT
clone_size: -
d_call: TRBD2
j_call: TRBJ2-3
v_call: TRBV6-4

cdr3_aa: CASSDHRVNTEAFF
cdr3_nt: TGTGCCAGCAGTGACCATCGGGTGAACACTGAAGCTTTCTTT
clone_size: -
d_call: -
j_call: TRBJ1-1
v_call: TRBV6-5

cdr3_aa: CASGTGGIYGYTF
cdr3_nt: TGTGCCAGCGGGACAGGGGGCATCTATGGCTACACCTTC
clone_size: few
d_call: TRBD1
j_call: TRBJ1-2
v_call: TRBV28

cdr3_aa: CASSPLGAIGDTQYF
cdr3_nt: TGTGCCAGCAGCCCCCTAGGGGCGATTGGAGATACGCAGTATTTT
clone_size: -
d_call: -
j_call: TRBJ2-3
v_call: TRBV7-9

cdr3_aa: CASNRGNTEAFF
cdr3_nt: TGTGCCAGCAATCGGGGGAACACTGAAGCTTTCTTT
clone_size: few
d_call: -
j_call: TRBJ1-1
v_call: TRBV11-2

cdr3_aa: CASVPTGTESYEQYF
cdr3_nt: TGTGCCAGCGTCCCCACCGGGACAGAAAGCTACGAGCAGTACTTC
clone_size: -
d_call: TRBD1
j_call: TRBJ2-7
v_call: TRBV7-9

cdr3_aa: CASSLFGRADEQYF
cdr3_nt: TGTGCCAGCAGTTTATTCGGCAGGGCGGACGAGCAGTACTTC
clone_size: once
d_call: -
j_call: TRBJ2-7
v_call: TRBV28

cdr3_aa: CASRSQGRGGGELFF
cdr3_nt: TGTGCCAGCAGGTCACAGGGTCGTGGGGGCGGGGAGCTGTTTTTT
clone_size: few
d_call: -
j_call: TRBJ2-2
v_call: TRBV2

cdr3_aa: CAIKEGLESNQPQHF
cdr3_nt: TGTGCCATTAAGGAGGGGTTGGAAAGCAATCAGCCCCAGCATTTT
clone_size: few
d_call: -
j_call: TRBJ1-5
v_call: TRBV10-3

cdr3_aa: CASSYRANTEAFF
cdr3_nt: TGTGCCAGCAGTTACAGGGCAAACACTGAAGCTTTCTTT
clone_size: few
d_call: -
j_call: TRBJ1-1
v_call: TRBV28

cdr3_aa: CASSINRGSSYEQYF
cdr3_nt: TGTGCCAGTAGTATCAACAGGGGGAGCTCCTACGAGCAGTACTTC
clone_size: -
d_call: TRBD1
j_call: TRBJ2-7
v_call: TRBV19

cdr3_aa: CASSPDRANSPLHF
cdr3_nt: TGTGCCAGCTCACCAGACAGGGCGAATTCACCCCTCCACTTT
clone_size: -
d_call: TRBD1
j_call: TRBJ1-6
v_call: TRBV18

cdr3_aa: CASSDSRGGTDTQYF
cdr3_nt: TGTGCCAGCAGTGACTCGCGGGGGGGCACAGATACGCAGTATTTT
clone_size: -
d_call: TRBD2
j_call: TRBJ2-3
v_call: TRBV6-4

cdr3_aa: CASSFQTPGETQYF
cdr3_nt: TGTGCCAGCAGCTTTCAAACCCCAGGGGAGACCCAGTACTTC
clone_size: -
d_call: -
j_call: TRBJ2-5
v_call: TRBV7-8

cdr3_aa: CAWTGSGATGELFF
cdr3_nt: TGTGCCTGGACGGGGTCAGGGGCCACCGGGGAGCTGTTTTTT
clone_size: once
d_call: -
j_call: TRBJ2-2
v_call: TRBV30

cdr3_aa: CASSLQYEQYF
cdr3_nt: TGTGCCAGCAGTTTACAGTACGAGCAGTACTTC
clone_size: -
d_call: -
j_call: TRBJ2-7
v_call: TRBV28

cdr3_aa: CSVGQGSPGELFF
cdr3_nt: TGCAGCGTGGGACAGGGTTCTCCCGGGGAGCTGTTTTTT
clone_size: few
d_call: TRBD1
j_call: TRBJ2-2
v_call: TRBV29-1

cdr3_aa: CASIAGASGADTQYF
cdr3_nt: TGTGCCAGCATCGCGGGGGCTAGCGGGGCAGATACGCAGTATTTT
clone_size: -
d_call: TRBD2
j_call: TRBJ2-3
v_call: TRBV6-6

cdr3_aa: CASSSYLMQGFNGYTF
cdr3_nt: TGTGCCAGCAGTTCCTACTTAATGCAGGGGTTCAATGGCTACACCTTC
clone_size: -
d_call: -
j_call: TRBJ1-2
v_call: TRBV6-5

cdr3_aa: CASGLVRGGLLNQPQHF
cdr3_nt: TGTGCTAGTGGTTTGGTACGTGGGGGCCTGCTTAATCAGCCCCAGCATTTT
clone_size: -
d_call: -
j_call: TRBJ1-5
v_call: TRBV12-5

cdr3_aa: CASSVLLESTDTQYF
cdr3_nt: TGTGCCAGCAGCGTATTACTAGAGAGCACAGATACGCAGTATTTT
clone_size: -
d_call: -
j_call: TRBJ2-3
v_call: TRBV13

cdr3_aa: CASSLLRDMQYF
cdr3_nt: TGTGCCAGCAGCTTGCTGAGGGATATGCAGTATTTT
clone_size: -
d_call: -
j_call: TRBJ2-3
v_call: TRBV7-2

cdr3_aa: CASSQESGIGQPQHF
cdr3_nt: TGCGCCAGCAGCCAAGAGAGCGGTATCGGTCAGCCCCAGCATTTT
clone_size: -
d_call: -
j_call: TRBJ1-5
v_call: TRBV4-3

cdr3_aa: CASSPRGAGTSTDTQYF
cdr3_nt: TGTGCCAGCAGCCCGCGAGGAGCGGGAACTAGCACAGATACGCAGTATTTT
clone_size: -
d_call: TRBD2
j_call: TRBJ2-3
v_call: TRBV11-2

cdr3_aa: CASSIRAGGSSYEQYF
cdr3_nt: TGTGCCAGTAGTATACGGGCAGGGGGATCCTCCTACGAGCAGTACTTC
clone_size: -
d_call: TRBD1
j_call: TRBJ2-7
v_call: TRBV19

cdr3_aa: CASSLEAGPTEAFF
cdr3_nt: TGTGCCAGCAGCTTAGAGGCGGGACCAACTGAAGCTTTCTTT
clone_size: -
d_call: -
j_call: TRBJ1-1
v_call: TRBV7-8

cdr3_aa: CASSFTGLSYEQYF
cdr3_nt: TGTGCCAGCAGCTTTACAGGGCTCTCCTACGAGCAGTACTTC
clone_size: -
d_call: -
j_call: TRBJ2-7
v_call: TRBV11-3